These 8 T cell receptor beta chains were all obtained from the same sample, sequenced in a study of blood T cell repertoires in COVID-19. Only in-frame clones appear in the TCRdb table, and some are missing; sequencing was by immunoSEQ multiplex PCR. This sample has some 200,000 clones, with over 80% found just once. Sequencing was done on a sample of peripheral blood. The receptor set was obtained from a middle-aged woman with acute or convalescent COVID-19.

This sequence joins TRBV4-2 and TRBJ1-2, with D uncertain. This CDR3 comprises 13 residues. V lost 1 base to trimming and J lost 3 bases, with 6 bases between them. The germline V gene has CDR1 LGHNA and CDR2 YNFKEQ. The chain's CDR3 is CASSQARDYGYTF. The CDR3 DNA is TGTGCCAGCAGCCAAGCCCGGGACTATGGCTACACCTTC.

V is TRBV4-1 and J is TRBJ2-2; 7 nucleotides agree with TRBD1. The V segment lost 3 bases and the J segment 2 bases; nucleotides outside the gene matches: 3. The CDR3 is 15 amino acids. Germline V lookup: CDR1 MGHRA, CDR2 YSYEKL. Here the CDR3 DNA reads TGCGCCAGCAGCCATAGACAGGGAAACACCGGGGAGCTGTTTTTT. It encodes CASSHRQGNTGELFF.

The CDR3 here is CASSQPLGEWGEGYGYTF. For the CDR3, the DNA is TGCGCCAGCAGCCAACCTTTAGGGGAGTGGGGGGAGGGCTATGGCTACACCTTC. V gene TRBV4-1 combines with J gene TRBJ1-2; a possible D gene is TRBD1 (5 bases). CDR1 is MGHRA, CDR2 YSYEKL, per germline. The CDR3 is made up of 18 amino acids. V lost 2 bases to trimming and J lost 4 bases, with 23 bases between them.

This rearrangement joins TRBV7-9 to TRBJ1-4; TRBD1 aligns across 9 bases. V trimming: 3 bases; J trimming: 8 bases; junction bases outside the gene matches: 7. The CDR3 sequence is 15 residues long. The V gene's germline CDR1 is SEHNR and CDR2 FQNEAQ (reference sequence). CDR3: CASSLEQGAREKLFF. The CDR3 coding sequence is TGTGCCAGCAGCTTGGAACAGGGGGCTCGGGAAAAACTGTTTTTT.

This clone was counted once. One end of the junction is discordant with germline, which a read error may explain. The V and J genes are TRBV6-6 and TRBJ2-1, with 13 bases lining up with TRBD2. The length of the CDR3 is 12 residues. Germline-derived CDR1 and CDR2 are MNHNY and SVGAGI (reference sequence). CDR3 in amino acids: CASSYSGLAGVF. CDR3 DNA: TGTGCCAGCAGTTACTCTGGACTAGCGGGGGTCTTC.

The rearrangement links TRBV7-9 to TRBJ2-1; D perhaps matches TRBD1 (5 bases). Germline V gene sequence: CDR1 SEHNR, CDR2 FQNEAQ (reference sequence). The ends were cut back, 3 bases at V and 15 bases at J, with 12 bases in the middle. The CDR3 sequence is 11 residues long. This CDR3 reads CASSFGRVRFF. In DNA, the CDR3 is TGTGCCAGCAGCTTCGGCAGGGTGCGGTTCTTC.

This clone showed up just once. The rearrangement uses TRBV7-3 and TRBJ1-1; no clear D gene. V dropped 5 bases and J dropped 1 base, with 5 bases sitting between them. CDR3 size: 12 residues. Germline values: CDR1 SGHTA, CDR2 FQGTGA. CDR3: CASSVRNTEAFF. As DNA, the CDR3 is TGTGCCAGCAGCGTTAGGAACACTGAAGCTTTCTTT.

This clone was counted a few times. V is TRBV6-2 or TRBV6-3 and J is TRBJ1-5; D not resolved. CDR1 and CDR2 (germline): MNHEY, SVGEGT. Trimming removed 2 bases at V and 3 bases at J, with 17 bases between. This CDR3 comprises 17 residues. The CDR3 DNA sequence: TGTGCCAGCAGTTACGAGGAGGTGGCAGGTGTCAATCAGCCCCAGCATTTT. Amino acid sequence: CASSYEEVAGVNQPQHF.